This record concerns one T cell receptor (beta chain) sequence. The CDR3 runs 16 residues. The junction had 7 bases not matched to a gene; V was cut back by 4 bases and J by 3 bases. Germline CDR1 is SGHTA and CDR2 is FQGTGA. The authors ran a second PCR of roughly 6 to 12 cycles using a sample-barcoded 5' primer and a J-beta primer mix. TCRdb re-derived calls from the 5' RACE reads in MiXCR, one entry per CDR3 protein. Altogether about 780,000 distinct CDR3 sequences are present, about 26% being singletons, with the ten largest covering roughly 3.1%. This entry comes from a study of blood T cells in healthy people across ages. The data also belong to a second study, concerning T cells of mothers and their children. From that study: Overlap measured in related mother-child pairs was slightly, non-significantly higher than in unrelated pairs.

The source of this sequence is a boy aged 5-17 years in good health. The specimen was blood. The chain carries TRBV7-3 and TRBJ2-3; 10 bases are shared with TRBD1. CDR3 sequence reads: CASSWGRDRGTDTQYF. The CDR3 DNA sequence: TGTGCCAGCAGCTGGGGACGGGACAGGGGAACAGATACGCAGTATTTT.